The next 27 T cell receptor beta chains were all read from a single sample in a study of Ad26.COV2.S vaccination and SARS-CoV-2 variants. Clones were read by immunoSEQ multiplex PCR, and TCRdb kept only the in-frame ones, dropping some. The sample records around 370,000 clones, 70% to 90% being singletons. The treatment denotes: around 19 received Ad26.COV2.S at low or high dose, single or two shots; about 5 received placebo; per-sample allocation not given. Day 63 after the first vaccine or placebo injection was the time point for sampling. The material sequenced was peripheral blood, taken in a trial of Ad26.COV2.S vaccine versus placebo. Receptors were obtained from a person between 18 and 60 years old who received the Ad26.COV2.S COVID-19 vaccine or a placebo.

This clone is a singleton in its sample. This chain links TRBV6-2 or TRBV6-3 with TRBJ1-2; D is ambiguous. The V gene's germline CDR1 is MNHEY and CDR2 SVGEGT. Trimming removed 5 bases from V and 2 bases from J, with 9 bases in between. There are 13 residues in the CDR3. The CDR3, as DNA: TGTGCCAGCAGTCTTGACATGAACTATGGCTACACCTTC. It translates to CASSLDMNYGYTF.

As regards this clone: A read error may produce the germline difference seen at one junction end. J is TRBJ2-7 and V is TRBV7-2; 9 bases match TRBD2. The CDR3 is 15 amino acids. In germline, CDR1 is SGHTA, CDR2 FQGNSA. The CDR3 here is CAGSKGAGGPVGQYF. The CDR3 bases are TGTGCCGGCAGCAAGGGGGCGGGAGGGCCCGTAGGGCAGTACTTC.

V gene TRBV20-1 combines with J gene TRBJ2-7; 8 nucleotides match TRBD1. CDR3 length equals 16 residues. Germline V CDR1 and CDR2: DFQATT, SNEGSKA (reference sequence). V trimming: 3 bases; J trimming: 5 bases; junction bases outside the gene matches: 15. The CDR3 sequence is CSASLSPGTGNHEQYF. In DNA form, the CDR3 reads TGCAGTGCTAGTCTCTCCCCCGGGACAGGTAACCACGAGCAGTACTTC.

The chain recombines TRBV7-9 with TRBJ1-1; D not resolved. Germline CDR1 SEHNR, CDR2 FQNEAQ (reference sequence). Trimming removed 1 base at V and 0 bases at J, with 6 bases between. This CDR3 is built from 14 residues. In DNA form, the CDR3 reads TGTGCCAGCAGCTTAGTTGACCTGAACACTGAAGCTTTCTTT. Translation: CASSLVDLNTEAFF.

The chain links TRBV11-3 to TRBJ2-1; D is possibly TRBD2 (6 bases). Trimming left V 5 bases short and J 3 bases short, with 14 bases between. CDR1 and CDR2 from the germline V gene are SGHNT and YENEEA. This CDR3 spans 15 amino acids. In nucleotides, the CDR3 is TGTGCCAGCAGCCCCAGCGGGCAAGACTACAATGAGCAGTTCTTC. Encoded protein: CASSPSGQDYNEQFF.

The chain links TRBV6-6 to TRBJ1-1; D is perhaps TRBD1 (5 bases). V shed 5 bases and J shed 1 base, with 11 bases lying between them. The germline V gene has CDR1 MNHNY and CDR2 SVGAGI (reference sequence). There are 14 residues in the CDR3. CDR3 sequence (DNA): TGTGCCAGCAGTCTGGGGACGGCGAACACTGAAGCTTTCTTT. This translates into CASSLGTANTEAFF.

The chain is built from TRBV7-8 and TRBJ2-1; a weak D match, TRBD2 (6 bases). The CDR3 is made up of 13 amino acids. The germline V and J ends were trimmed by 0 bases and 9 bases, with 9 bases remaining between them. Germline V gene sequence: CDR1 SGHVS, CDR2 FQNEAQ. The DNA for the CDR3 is TGTGCCAGCAGCTTAGCGCCGGAGGGTGAGCAGTTCTTC. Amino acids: CASSLAPEGEQFF.

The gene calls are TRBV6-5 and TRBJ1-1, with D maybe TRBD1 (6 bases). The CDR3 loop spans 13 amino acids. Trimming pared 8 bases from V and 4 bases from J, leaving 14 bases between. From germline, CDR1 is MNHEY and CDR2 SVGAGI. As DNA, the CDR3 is TGTGCCAGCGGGGACATGGGGGCCACTGAAGCTTTCTTT. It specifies CASGDMGATEAFF.

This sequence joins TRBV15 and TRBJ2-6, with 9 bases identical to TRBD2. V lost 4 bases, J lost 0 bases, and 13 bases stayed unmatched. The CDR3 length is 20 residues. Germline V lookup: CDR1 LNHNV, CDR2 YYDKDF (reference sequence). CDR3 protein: CATSTLKLAGWVSGANVLTF. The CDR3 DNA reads TGTGCCACCAGCACCTTGAAACTAGCGGGTTGGGTCTCTGGGGCCAACGTCCTGACTTTC.

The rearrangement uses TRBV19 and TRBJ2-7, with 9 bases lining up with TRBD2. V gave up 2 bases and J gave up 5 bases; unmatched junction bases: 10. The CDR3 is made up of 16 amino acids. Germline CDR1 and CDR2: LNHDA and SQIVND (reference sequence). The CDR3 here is CASSIIYLAGPHEQYF. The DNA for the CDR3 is TGTGCCAGTAGTATAATATATCTAGCGGGACCCCACGAGCAGTACTTC.

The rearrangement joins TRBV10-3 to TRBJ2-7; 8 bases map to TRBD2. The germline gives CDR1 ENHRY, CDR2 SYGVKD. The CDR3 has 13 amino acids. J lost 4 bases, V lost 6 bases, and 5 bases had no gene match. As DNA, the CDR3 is TGTGCCATCAGCCAGCGGGAGAAATACGAGCAGTACTTC. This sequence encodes CAISQREKYEQYF.

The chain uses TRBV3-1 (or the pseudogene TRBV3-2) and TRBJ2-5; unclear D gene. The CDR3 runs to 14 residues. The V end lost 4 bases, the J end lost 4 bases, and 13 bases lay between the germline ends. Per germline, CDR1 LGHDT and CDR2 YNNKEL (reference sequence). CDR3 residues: CASSPGPVRETQYF. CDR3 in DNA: TGTGCCAGCAGCCCTGGCCCAGTCAGAGAGACCCAGTACTTC.

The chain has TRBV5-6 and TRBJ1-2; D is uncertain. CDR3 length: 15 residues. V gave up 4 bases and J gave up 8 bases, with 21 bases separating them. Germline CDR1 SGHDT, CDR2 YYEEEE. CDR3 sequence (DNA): TGTGCCAGCAGCCCTATAACCGACTTGCCCAGAGGCTACACCTTC. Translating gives CASSPITDLPRGYTF.

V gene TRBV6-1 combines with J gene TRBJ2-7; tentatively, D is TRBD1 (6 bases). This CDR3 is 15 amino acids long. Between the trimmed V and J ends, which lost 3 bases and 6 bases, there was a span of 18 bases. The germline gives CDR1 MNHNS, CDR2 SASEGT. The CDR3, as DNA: TGTGCCAGCAGTGACCCTAACAGGGTAGGGCCCGAGCAGTACTTC. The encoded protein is CASSDPNRVGPEQYF.

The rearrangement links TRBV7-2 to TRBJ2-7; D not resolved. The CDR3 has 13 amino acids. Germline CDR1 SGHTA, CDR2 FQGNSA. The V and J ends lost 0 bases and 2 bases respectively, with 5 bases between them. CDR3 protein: CASSLAGTYEQYF. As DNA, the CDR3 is TGTGCCAGCAGCTTAGCGGGGACCTACGAGCAGTACTTC.

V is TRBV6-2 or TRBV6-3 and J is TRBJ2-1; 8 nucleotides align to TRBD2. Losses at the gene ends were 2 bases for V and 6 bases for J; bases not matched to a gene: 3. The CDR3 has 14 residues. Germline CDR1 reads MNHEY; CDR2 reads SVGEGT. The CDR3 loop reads CASSYGTRFNEQFF. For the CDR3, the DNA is TGTGCCAGCAGTTACGGGACTAGGTTCAATGAGCAGTTCTTC.

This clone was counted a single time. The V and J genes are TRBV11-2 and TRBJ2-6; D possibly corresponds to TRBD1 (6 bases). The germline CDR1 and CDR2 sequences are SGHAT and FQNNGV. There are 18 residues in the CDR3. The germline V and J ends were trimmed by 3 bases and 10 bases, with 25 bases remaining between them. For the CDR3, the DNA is TGTGCCAGCAGCTTTACTCAAACCGGGACAAAGAATTTTAACGTCCTGACTTTC. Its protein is CASSFTQTGTKNFNVLTF.

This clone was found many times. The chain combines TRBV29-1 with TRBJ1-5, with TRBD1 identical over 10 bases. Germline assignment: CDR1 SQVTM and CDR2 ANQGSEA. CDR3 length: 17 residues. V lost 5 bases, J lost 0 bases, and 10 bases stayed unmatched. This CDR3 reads CSVMRDRGFGSNQPQHF. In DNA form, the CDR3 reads TGCAGCGTTATGCGGGACAGGGGTTTCGGTAGCAATCAGCCCCAGCATTTT.

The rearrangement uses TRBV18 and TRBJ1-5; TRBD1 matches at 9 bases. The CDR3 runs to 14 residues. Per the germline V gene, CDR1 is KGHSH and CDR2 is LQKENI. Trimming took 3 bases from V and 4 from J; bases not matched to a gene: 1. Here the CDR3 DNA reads TGTGCCAGCTCACCCGGGACAGGGAATCAGCCCCAGCATTTT. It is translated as CASSPGTGNQPQHF. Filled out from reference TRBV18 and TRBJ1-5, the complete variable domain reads NAGVMQNPRHLVRRRGQEARLRCSPMKGHSHVYWYRQLPEEGLKFMVYLQKENIIDESGMPKERFSAEFPKEGPSILRIQQVVRGDSAAYFCASSPGTGNQPQHFGDGTRLSIL.

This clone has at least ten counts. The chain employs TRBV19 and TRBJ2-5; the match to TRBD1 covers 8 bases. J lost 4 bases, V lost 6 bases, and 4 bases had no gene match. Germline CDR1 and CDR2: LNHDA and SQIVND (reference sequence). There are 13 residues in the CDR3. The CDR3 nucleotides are TGTGCCAGTAGCCGGACAGGGCGAGAGACCCAGTACTTC. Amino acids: CASSRTGRETQYF.

Here the CDR3 DNA reads TGTGCCAGCAGTGAATCTGGGTACGAGCAGTACTTC. This encodes CASSESGYEQYF. J is TRBJ2-7 and V is TRBV6-1; D is unclear. Germline-derived CDR1 and CDR2 are MNHNS and SASEGT. The CDR3 is made up of 12 amino acids. V lost 2 bases and J 4 bases, leaving 6 bases between the germline ends.

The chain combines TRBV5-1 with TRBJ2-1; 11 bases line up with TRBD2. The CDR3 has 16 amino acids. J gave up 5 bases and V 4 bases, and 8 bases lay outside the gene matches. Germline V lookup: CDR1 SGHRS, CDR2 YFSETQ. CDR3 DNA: TGCGCCAGCAGCGCACCGGGACTAGCGGCAAACAATGAGCAGTTCTTC. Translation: CASSAPGLAANNEQFF.

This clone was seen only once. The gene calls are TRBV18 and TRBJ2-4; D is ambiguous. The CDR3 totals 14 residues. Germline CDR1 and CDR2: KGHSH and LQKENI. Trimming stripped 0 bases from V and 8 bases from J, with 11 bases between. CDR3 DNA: TGTGCCAGCTCACCACCGGGAAGGGATGACATTCAGTACTTC. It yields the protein CASSPPGRDDIQYF.

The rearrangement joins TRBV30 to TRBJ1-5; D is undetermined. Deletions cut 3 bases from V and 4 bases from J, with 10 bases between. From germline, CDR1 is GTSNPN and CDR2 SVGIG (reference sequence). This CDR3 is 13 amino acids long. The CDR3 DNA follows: TGTGCCTGGAGGTACGGCCCAAATCAGCCCCAGCATTTT. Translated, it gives CAWRYGPNQPQHF.

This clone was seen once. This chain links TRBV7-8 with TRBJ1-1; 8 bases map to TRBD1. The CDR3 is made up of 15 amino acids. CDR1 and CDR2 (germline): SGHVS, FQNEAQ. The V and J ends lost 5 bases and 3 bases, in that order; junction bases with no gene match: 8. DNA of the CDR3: TGTGCCAGCAGCGGTCCTCAGGGGGCCGACACTGAAGCTTTCTTT. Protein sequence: CASSGPQGADTEAFF.

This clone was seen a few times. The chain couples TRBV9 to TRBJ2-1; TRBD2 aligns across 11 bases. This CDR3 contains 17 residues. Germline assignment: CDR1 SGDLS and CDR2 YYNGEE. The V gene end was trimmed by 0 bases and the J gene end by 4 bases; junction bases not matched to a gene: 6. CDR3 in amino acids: CASSVATTSGEYNEQFF. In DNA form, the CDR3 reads TGTGCCAGCAGCGTAGCTACGACTAGCGGGGAGTACAATGAGCAGTTCTTC.

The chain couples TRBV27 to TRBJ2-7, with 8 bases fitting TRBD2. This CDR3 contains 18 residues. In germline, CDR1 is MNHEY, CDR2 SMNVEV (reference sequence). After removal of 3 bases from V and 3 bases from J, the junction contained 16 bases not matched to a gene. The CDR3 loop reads CASSLYVGRDTANYEQYF. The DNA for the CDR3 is TGTGCCAGCAGTTTGTATGTCGGGAGGGACACTGCTAACTACGAGCAGTACTTC.